This T cell receptor (beta chain) was sequenced for a study of control samples from healthy donors and cancer patients. CDR1 and CDR2 (germline): SQVTM, ANQGSEA. V was shortened by 6 bases and J by 2 bases, with 13 bases between the two germline ends. CDR3 length: 14 residues. Profiled with immunoSEQ multiplex PCR; TCRdb holds only in-frame clones, not every one. The table records approximately 97,000 clones, almost 90% of them present only once. The sequence came from a man younger than 45 in good health. Sequencing was done on a sample of blood. The chain uses TRBV29-1 and TRBJ1-4, with a weak D call TRBD1 (5 bases). CDR3 loop: CSVSYGGTNEKLFF. CDR3 sequence (DNA): TGCAGCGTCAGTTACGGGGGGACTAATGAAAAACTGTTTTTT.